These T cell receptor beta chains were read from a single sample in a study of radiotherapy plus CTLA-4 blockade in lung cancer. Produced via immunoSEQ multiplex PCR; TCRdb's table is partial and in-frame only. The sample yields about 97,000 clones, about 70% seen once. The sequencing used peripheral blood, collected from a patient treated with radiotherapy plus ipilimumab. The receptors shown here come from a human donor with non-small cell lung cancer who had a partial response to radiotherapy plus ipilimumab. Some clones in this sample may be carry-over from other donors' samples. Each CDR3 is given with its conserved first and last residue. Fields, in order: CDR3 DNA, CDR3 protein, CDR3 length, D gene, clone size, V gene, J gene. The D gene is left open where the match is weak. Size tells how often a clone was seen (once, few, many) or the class of an expanded clone, and some rows leave it out.

cdr3_nt: TGTGCCAGTGAGCCGGGGGAGGGCTACGAGCAGTACTTC
cdr3_aa: CASEPGEGYEQYF
cdr3_length: 13
d_call: TRBD2
clone_size: -
v_call: TRBV11-2
j_call: TRBJ2-7

cdr3_nt: TGTGCCAGCACCGGGACAGATAATTCACCCCTCCACTTT
cdr3_aa: CASTGTDNSPLHF
cdr3_length: 13
d_call: TRBD1
clone_size: -
v_call: TRBV6-1
j_call: TRBJ1-6

cdr3_nt: TGTGCCAGCAGCCGCCGATTGGGCGTTACCGGGGAGCTGTTTTTT
cdr3_aa: CASSRRLGVTGELFF
cdr3_length: 15
d_call: -
clone_size: many
v_call: TRBV13
j_call: TRBJ2-2

cdr3_nt: TGTGCCAGTAATGGTTGGGGGCAGGGCACCGGGGAGCTGTTTTTT
cdr3_aa: CASNGWGQGTGELFF
cdr3_length: 15
d_call: -
clone_size: once
v_call: TRBV19
j_call: TRBJ2-2

cdr3_nt: TGTGCCAGCAGCTCCGGGACTAGCGCAAGCACAGATACGCAGTATTTT
cdr3_aa: CASSSGTSASTDTQYF
cdr3_length: 16
d_call: TRBD2
clone_size: -
v_call: TRBV5-4
j_call: TRBJ2-3

cdr3_nt: TGTGCCAGCAGCCTTGACAGTAACAATCAGCCCCAGCATTTT
cdr3_aa: CASSLDSNNQPQHF
cdr3_length: 14
d_call: -
clone_size: -
v_call: TRBV2
j_call: TRBJ1-5

cdr3_nt: TGTGCCAGCAGCGCACAGGGGAGGCGGAACACCGGGGAGCTGTTTTTT
cdr3_aa: CASSAQGRRNTGELFF
cdr3_length: 16
d_call: -
clone_size: once
v_call: TRBV7-2
j_call: TRBJ2-2

cdr3_nt: TGTGCCAGCAGCCCCGGGGGGGGGTACGAGCAGTACTTC
cdr3_aa: CASSPGGGYEQYF
cdr3_length: 13
d_call: TRBD2
clone_size: -
v_call: TRBV7-3
j_call: TRBJ2-7

cdr3_nt: TGCGCCAGTAGACAGGGGGCCGGGGCCGGGGAGCTGTTTTTT
cdr3_aa: CASRQGAGAGELFF
cdr3_length: 14
d_call: TRBD1
clone_size: -
v_call: TRBV5-1
j_call: TRBJ2-2

cdr3_nt: TGTGCCAGCAGTGGCGGACAGGCCCTGGGGCCCCAGCATTTT
cdr3_aa: CASSGGQALGPQHF
cdr3_length: 14
d_call: TRBD1
clone_size: -
v_call: TRBV28
j_call: TRBJ1-5

cdr3_nt: TGTGCCAGCAGCTTGAGGACAGGGTATGGGACCCAGTACTTC
cdr3_aa: CASSLRTGYGTQYF
cdr3_length: 14
d_call: TRBD1
clone_size: -
v_call: TRBV7-8
j_call: TRBJ2-5

cdr3_nt: TGTGCCAGCAGCACGGGGACAGGGGAGTACGAGCAGTACTTC
cdr3_aa: CASSTGTGEYEQYF
cdr3_length: 14
d_call: TRBD1
clone_size: few
v_call: TRBV7-9
j_call: TRBJ2-7

cdr3_nt: TGTGCCAGCGCTCTAGCGGGAGCGAACACCGGGGAGCTGTTTTTT
cdr3_aa: CASALAGANTGELFF
cdr3_length: 15
d_call: TRBD2
clone_size: once
v_call: TRBV27
j_call: TRBJ2-2

cdr3_nt: TGTGCCAGCAGCGAGACGACAGGGGAGAACACTGAAGCTTTCTTT
cdr3_aa: CASSETTGENTEAFF
cdr3_length: 15
d_call: -
clone_size: -
v_call: TRBV21-1
j_call: TRBJ1-1

cdr3_nt: TGCGCCAGCAGCTGGACCAGCGGGGGGCGAACCGGGGAGCTGTTTTTT
cdr3_aa: CASSWTSGGRTGELFF
cdr3_length: 16
d_call: TRBD2
clone_size: once
v_call: TRBV5-1
j_call: TRBJ2-2

cdr3_nt: TGTGCCAGCAGTCTCTCGGTCCAGGGGCCGCGGAGACTGTTTTTT
cdr3_aa: CASSLSVQGPRRLFF
cdr3_length: 15
d_call: -
clone_size: -
v_call: TRBV28
j_call: TRBJ1-4

cdr3_nt: TGTGCCATCAGTGAGTCGGGTACAGCAACTAATGAAAAACTGTTTTTT
cdr3_aa: CAISESGTATNEKLFF
cdr3_length: 16
d_call: -
clone_size: -
v_call: TRBV10-3
j_call: TRBJ1-4

cdr3_nt: TGTGCCAGCAGCTTAGGGGGGCGCATAGATACGCAGTATTTT
cdr3_aa: CASSLGGRIDTQYF
cdr3_length: 14
d_call: -
clone_size: -
v_call: TRBV7-9
j_call: TRBJ2-3

cdr3_nt: TGCGCCAGCAGCCAAGAGCGTGGACAGGTGGTTACATGGACAGATACGCAGTATTTT
cdr3_aa: CASSQERGQVVTWTDTQYF
cdr3_length: 19
d_call: TRBD1
clone_size: few
v_call: TRBV4-3
j_call: TRBJ2-3

cdr3_nt: TGTGCCAGCAGTCAAAGCGGGACGGCTAATAATTCACCCCTCCACTTT
cdr3_aa: CASSQSGTANNSPLHF
cdr3_length: 16
d_call: -
clone_size: -
v_call: TRBV7-2
j_call: TRBJ1-6

cdr3_nt: TGTGCCAGCGGATTTTACGGGACAGGTAACGAGCGGCAGTACTTC
cdr3_aa: CASGFYGTGNERQYF
cdr3_length: 15
d_call: TRBD1
clone_size: -
v_call: TRBV5-5
j_call: TRBJ2-7

cdr3_nt: TGTGCCAGTAGTATTGCGGTACTCTCTGGAAACACCATATATTTT
cdr3_aa: CASSIAVLSGNTIYF
cdr3_length: 15
d_call: -
clone_size: -
v_call: TRBV19
j_call: TRBJ1-3

cdr3_nt: TGTGCCAGTAGCATTTTAACAGGGTGGGATACTGAAGCTTTCTTT
cdr3_aa: CASSILTGWDTEAFF
cdr3_length: 15
d_call: -
clone_size: -
v_call: TRBV19
j_call: TRBJ1-1

cdr3_nt: TGTGCCAGTAGTAAATATCGGGGGATGAACACTGAAGCTTTCTTT
cdr3_aa: CASSKYRGMNTEAFF
cdr3_length: 15
d_call: -
clone_size: few
v_call: TRBV19
j_call: TRBJ1-1

cdr3_nt: TGTGCCAGCAGCCCCCGGACTAGCGGGAGAGGTTCGGATACGCAGTATTTT
cdr3_aa: CASSPRTSGRGSDTQYF
cdr3_length: 17
d_call: TRBD2
clone_size: -
v_call: TRBV4-2
j_call: TRBJ2-3

cdr3_nt: TGTGCCAGCAGCTTAGTCCCGAAGGGGGTGTCTAATGAAAAACTGTTTTTT
cdr3_aa: CASSLVPKGVSNEKLFF
cdr3_length: 17
d_call: -
clone_size: -
v_call: TRBV7-6
j_call: TRBJ1-4

cdr3_nt: TGTGCCAGCAGTGGGACTTCCACCCACAATGAGCAGTTCTTC
cdr3_aa: CASSGTSTHNEQFF
cdr3_length: 14
d_call: -
clone_size: once
v_call: TRBV2
j_call: TRBJ2-1

cdr3_nt: TGTGCCAGCTCAAGGGGTATCGCTAACTACGAGCAGTACTTC
cdr3_aa: CASSRGIANYEQYF
cdr3_length: 14
d_call: -
clone_size: few
v_call: TRBV18
j_call: TRBJ2-7

cdr3_nt: TGTGCCAGCAGCGCATCGACAGGGATCCAAGAGACCCAGTACTTC
cdr3_aa: CASSASTGIQETQYF
cdr3_length: 15
d_call: TRBD1
clone_size: -
v_call: TRBV7-2
j_call: TRBJ2-5

cdr3_nt: TGTGCCAGCAGACAATCACTAGCTAATTTCGAGACCCAGTACTTC
cdr3_aa: CASRQSLANFETQYF
cdr3_length: 15
d_call: -
clone_size: -
v_call: TRBV7-8
j_call: TRBJ2-5

cdr3_nt: TGTGCCAGCAGCTTAGAAGCGACAGGCCTCTACCCTTTTTTT
cdr3_aa: CASSLEATGLYPFF
cdr3_length: 14
d_call: -
clone_size: -
v_call: TRBV11-2
j_call: TRBJ1-4

cdr3_nt: TGTGCCAGCAGAAGACAGGGGTACAATGAAGCTTTCTTT
cdr3_aa: CASRRQGYNEAFF
cdr3_length: 13
d_call: TRBD1
clone_size: once
v_call: TRBV5-4
j_call: TRBJ1-1

cdr3_nt: TGTGCCAGCAAAACAGGGAACTCAAACACCGGGGAGCTGTTTTTT
cdr3_aa: CASKTGNSNTGELFF
cdr3_length: 15
d_call: -
clone_size: -
v_call: TRBV2
j_call: TRBJ2-2

cdr3_nt: TGTGCCAGCAGCCCCGGAGTGAAAGTGGGCTACACCTTC
cdr3_aa: CASSPGVKVGYTF
cdr3_length: 13
d_call: -
clone_size: few
v_call: TRBV27
j_call: TRBJ1-2

cdr3_nt: TGTGCCAGTAGTCCCCCCCCGGCCGGAGAGCGGAGAGCCCAAGAGACCCAGTACTTC
cdr3_aa: CASSPPPAGERRAQETQYF
cdr3_length: 19
d_call: -
clone_size: few
v_call: TRBV19
j_call: TRBJ2-5

cdr3_nt: TGCGCCAGCAGCTTTAGTGCAGGGGAGAGCTATGGCTACACCTTC
cdr3_aa: CASSFSAGESYGYTF
cdr3_length: 15
d_call: -
clone_size: -
v_call: TRBV5-1
j_call: TRBJ1-2

cdr3_nt: TGTGCCAGCAGAAAAGGAGGGTCCCACGAGCAGTACTTC
cdr3_aa: CASRKGGSHEQYF
cdr3_length: 13
d_call: -
clone_size: -
v_call: TRBV6-5
j_call: TRBJ2-7

cdr3_nt: TGTGCCAGCAGACTTCAGGGGGCGAGGCAGTTCTTC
cdr3_aa: CASRLQGARQFF
cdr3_length: 12
d_call: TRBD1
clone_size: -
v_call: TRBV6-1
j_call: TRBJ2-1

cdr3_nt: TGTGCCAGCAGTTTATCGCAGGGCCTTATTAACTATGGCTACACCTTC
cdr3_aa: CASSLSQGLINYGYTF
cdr3_length: 16
d_call: -
clone_size: -
v_call: TRBV28
j_call: TRBJ1-2

cdr3_nt: TGTGCCATCAGTGCGGGACAGGGGGTAGTCAATGAGCAGTTCTTC
cdr3_aa: CAISAGQGVVNEQFF
cdr3_length: 15
d_call: TRBD1
clone_size: -
v_call: TRBV10-3
j_call: TRBJ2-1

cdr3_nt: TGTGCCAGCAGACAAATAGAGGGCACTGAAGCTTTCTTT
cdr3_aa: CASRQIEGTEAFF
cdr3_length: 13
d_call: -
clone_size: many
v_call: TRBV6-5
j_call: TRBJ1-1

cdr3_nt: TGTGCCAGCAGTTTATTTAGATCCAACACTGAAGCTTTCTTT
cdr3_aa: CASSLFRSNTEAFF
cdr3_length: 14
d_call: -
clone_size: -
v_call: TRBV27
j_call: TRBJ1-1

cdr3_nt: TGTGCCAGCAGCCCCTTAGCGGCGGGGCAACCCAAAAACATTCAGTACTTC
cdr3_aa: CASSPLAAGQPKNIQYF
cdr3_length: 17
d_call: -
clone_size: -
v_call: TRBV7-3
j_call: TRBJ2-4

cdr3_nt: TGTGCCAGCAGCCCCCGGGAAATAGCGGGGGTTTACAATGAGCAGTTCTTC
cdr3_aa: CASSPREIAGVYNEQFF
cdr3_length: 17
d_call: TRBD2
clone_size: -
v_call: TRBV4-2
j_call: TRBJ2-1

cdr3_nt: TGTGCCAGCAGCGCACAGGGGCTTGAGGATTCACCCCTCCACTTT
cdr3_aa: CASSAQGLEDSPLHF
cdr3_length: 15
d_call: TRBD1
clone_size: -
v_call: TRBV9
j_call: TRBJ1-6

cdr3_nt: TGTGCCAGCAGTGGGACCGGGACAGGACGCTACGAGCAGTACTTC
cdr3_aa: CASSGTGTGRYEQYF
cdr3_length: 15
d_call: TRBD1
clone_size: -
v_call: TRBV6-6
j_call: TRBJ2-7

cdr3_nt: TGTGCCAGCAGCGGGGGACTAGCGGGCGAGCAGTACTTC
cdr3_aa: CASSGGLAGEQYF
cdr3_length: 13
d_call: TRBD2
clone_size: few
v_call: TRBV7-3
j_call: TRBJ2-7

cdr3_nt: TGCGCCAGCAGCCTCCTCCCCCCCGGACAGACAACTAATGAAAAACTGTTTTTT
cdr3_aa: CASSLLPPGQTTNEKLFF
cdr3_length: 18
d_call: -
clone_size: few
v_call: TRBV4-3
j_call: TRBJ1-4

cdr3_nt: TGTGCCAGCAGCTTAGCAGGGGTGGCTGAAAAACTGTTTTTT
cdr3_aa: CASSLAGVAEKLFF
cdr3_length: 14
d_call: -
clone_size: few
v_call: TRBV7-2
j_call: TRBJ1-4

cdr3_nt: TGTGCCTGGAGTAAGGGCCCCCCGGGGGAAGCTTTCTTT
cdr3_aa: CAWSKGPPGEAFF
cdr3_length: 13
d_call: -
clone_size: -
v_call: TRBV30
j_call: TRBJ1-1

cdr3_nt: TGTGCCAGCAGCCTGACTGACTATGGCTACACCTTC
cdr3_aa: CASSLTDYGYTF
cdr3_length: 12
d_call: -
clone_size: -
v_call: TRBV6-5
j_call: TRBJ1-2

cdr3_nt: TGTGCCAGCAGCTCTTATCGAACCCCGGCGGGGAACACCATATATTTT
cdr3_aa: CASSSYRTPAGNTIYF
cdr3_length: 16
d_call: -
clone_size: few
v_call: TRBV7-9
j_call: TRBJ1-3